The present T cell receptor beta chain was sequenced within a study of CD8 T cells in Susac syndrome. The germline V and J ends were trimmed by 5 bases and 14 bases, with 10 bases remaining between them. The CDR3 has 9 amino acids. Germline assignment: CDR1 GTSNPN and CDR2 SVGIG (reference sequence). Roughly 0.45 to 1 ug RNA was reverse transcribed with random hexamers. MiXCR was run by TCRdb on the immunoSEQ multiplex PCR reads, yielding one entry per CDR3 protein. The repertoire includes some 150,000 distinct CDR3 sequences, nearly 97% of them detected once, and 0.14% to 0.15% sits in the top ten. The sample was CD8+ T cells from PBMCs. The sequence derives from a human donor with multiple sclerosis. The rearrangement joins TRBV30 to TRBJ2-1; D is possibly TRBD1 (5 bases). The CDR3 is CAWGIGEFF. The CDR3 DNA reads as TGTGCCTGGGGGATAGGGGAGTTCTTC.